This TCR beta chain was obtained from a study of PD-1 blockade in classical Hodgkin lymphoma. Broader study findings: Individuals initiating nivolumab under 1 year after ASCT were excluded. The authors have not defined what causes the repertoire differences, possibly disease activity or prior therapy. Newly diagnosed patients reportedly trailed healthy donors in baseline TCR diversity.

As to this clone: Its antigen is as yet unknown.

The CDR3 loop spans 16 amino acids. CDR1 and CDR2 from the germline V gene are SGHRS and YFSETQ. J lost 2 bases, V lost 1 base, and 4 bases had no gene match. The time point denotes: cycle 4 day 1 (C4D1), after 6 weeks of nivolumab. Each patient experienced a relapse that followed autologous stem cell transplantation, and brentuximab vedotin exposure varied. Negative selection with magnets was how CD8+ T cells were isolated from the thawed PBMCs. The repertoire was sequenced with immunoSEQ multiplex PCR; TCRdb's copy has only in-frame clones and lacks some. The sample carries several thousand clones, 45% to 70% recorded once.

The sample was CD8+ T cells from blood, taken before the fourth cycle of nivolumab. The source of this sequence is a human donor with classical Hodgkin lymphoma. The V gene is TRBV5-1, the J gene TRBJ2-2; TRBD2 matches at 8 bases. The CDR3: CASSLRLAGNTGELFF. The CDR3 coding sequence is TGCGCCAGCAGCTTGAGGCTAGCGGGTAACACCGGGGAGCTGTTTTTT.